The 14 T cell receptor beta chains below were found in one sample sequenced in a study of Graves' ophthalmopathy and Graves' hyperthyroidism. RNA transcripts served as template for amplifying TCR beta CDR3 sequences. HTBI-primed RT-PCR formed the first round, and a multiplex PCR formed the second. TCRdb called the multiplex PCR reads again in MiXCR, with one record for every CDR3 protein. The sample shows about 640,000 distinct CDR3 sequences, about 41% of them seen only once. Sequenced material: peripheral blood. The receptors derive from an adult man with Graves' ophthalmopathy.

The table lists this clonotype with many counts. The chain is built from TRBV5-1 and TRBJ2-5, with D perhaps TRBD2 (6 bases). This CDR3 contains 14 residues. Per germline, CDR1 SGHRS and CDR2 YFSETQ. Trimming pared 0 bases from V and 4 bases from J, leaving 10 bases between. The CDR3 nucleotides read TGCGCCAGCAGCTTGGGGTCAGCGGGAGAGACCCAGTACTTC. It translates to CASSLGSAGETQYF.

This chain links TRBV20-1 with TRBJ1-2; 7 bases align to TRBD1. V was pared by 5 bases and J by 4 bases, with 7 bases of the junction left unmatched. The V gene's germline CDR1 is DFQATT and CDR2 SNEGSKA (reference sequence). The CDR3 contains 13 residues. Here the CDR3 DNA reads TGCAGTGCTCCGAGCGGGACAGCCTATGGCTACACCTTC. Translated: CSAPSGTAYGYTF.

Ten or more counts support this clonotype. This chain uses TRBV2 with TRBJ2-2; D remains ambiguous. The CDR3 is made up of 16 amino acids. V was cut by 4 bases and J by 5 bases, with 17 bases left in between. The germline V gene has CDR1 SNHLY and CDR2 FYNNEI. The DNA for the CDR3 is TGTGCCAGCAGTGCAAGTAGAGACGGATCGACCGGGGAGCTGTTTTTT. It codes for CASSASRDGSTGELFF.

In this sample, this clonotype turned up many times. The chain couples TRBV9 to TRBJ1-5; 8 nucleotides match TRBD1. After removal of 0 bases from V and 6 bases from J, the junction contained 5 bases not matched to a gene. The germline CDR1 and CDR2 sequences are SGDLS and YYNGEE. This CDR3 comprises 15 residues. Here the CDR3 reads CASSVAGQGGQPQHF. In DNA form, the CDR3 reads TGTGCCAGCAGCGTAGCCGGACAGGGCGGTCAGCCCCAGCATTTT.

In its sample, this clonotype was seen many times. J is TRBJ1-1 and V is TRBV9; D ambiguous. This CDR3 comprises 12 residues. V lost 4 bases, J lost 2 bases, and 6 bases lay in between. The germline V gene encodes CDR1 SGDLS and CDR2 YYNGEE. CDR3 in amino acids: CASSKVNTEAFF. For the CDR3, the DNA is TGTGCCAGCAGCAAGGTTAACACTGAAGCTTTCTTT.

Details on this clonotype: The CDR3 end shows no conserved phenylalanine or tryptophan, and so a read error is likely. The chain recombines TRBV9 with TRBJ1-2; D ambiguous. The CDR3 runs to 15 residues. V lost 0 bases to trimming and J lost 4 bases, with 13 bases between them. Looked up from germline, CDR1 is SGDLS and CDR2 is YYNGEE. The CDR3 here is CASSVDPTGIYGYTL. The CDR3 DNA reads TGTGCCAGCAGCGTAGACCCAACCGGCATCTATGGCTACACCCTC.

V usage is TRBV20-1 and J usage is TRBJ2-7; TRBD2 might be the D (5 bases). This CDR3 has 16 amino acids. V dropped 0 bases and J dropped 1 base, with 16 bases sitting between them. Germline assignment: CDR1 DFQATT and CDR2 SNEGSKA (reference sequence). CDR3 sequence: CSARDLDSADSYEQYF. In DNA form, the CDR3 reads TGCAGTGCTAGAGATCTGGACTCGGCCGATTCCTACGAGCAGTACTTC.

About this clonotype itself: No DNA is shown, since the ends of the CDR3 on it are uncertain; the CDR3 is the one TCRdb lists. The chain uses TRBV29-1 and TRBJ2-7; the table assigns TRBD1, which was not confirmed against the DNA. Germline V lookup: CDR1 SQVTM, CDR2 ANQGSEA. Including both end residues, the CDR3 is 16 amino acids long. Here the CDR3 reads CSVFWPRGESSYEQYF.

This clonotype turned up a few times. The junction does not match germline at one end; this may be a read error. The CDR3 is CASSQRAEPNTGELFF. CDR3 DNA: TGCGCCAGCAGCCAAAGGGCCGAGCCGAACACCGGGGAGCTGTTTTTT. This chain links TRBV7-6 with TRBJ2-2; D unresolved. CDR1 and CDR2 from the germline V gene are SGHVS and FNYEAQ. The CDR3 length is 16 residues.

This chain links TRBV24-1 with TRBJ2-2; tentative D call: TRBD2 (6 bases). Trimming took 4 bases from V and 11 from J, leaving 19 bases between them. The CDR3 is made up of 15 amino acids. Per germline, CDR1 KGHDR and CDR2 SFDVKD. The CDR3 region has the DNA TGTGCCACCAGTGACGCGGGACGGTCTGCCAATGAGCTGTTTTTT. Protein sequence: CATSDAGRSANELFF.

The chain combines TRBV7-6 with TRBJ2-3; 11 positions match TRBD2. Trimming at V came to 7 bases and at J to 5 bases, leaving 11 bases not matched to a gene. Germline values: CDR1 SGHVS, CDR2 FNYEAQ. The CDR3 is made up of 16 amino acids. The DNA of the CDR3 is TGTGCCAGCACCTCAATACTAGCGGGAGTTCAAGATACGCAGTATTTT. Protein product: CASTSILAGVQDTQYF.

There are a few counts of this clonotype. The CDR3 sequence is CSVDWTGGNTEAFF. The CDR3 region has the DNA TGCAGCGTTGACTGGACAGGGGGGAACACTGAAGCTTTCTTT. V usage is TRBV29-1 and J usage is TRBJ1-1; 10 nucleotides agree with TRBD1. The germline CDR1 and CDR2 sequences are SQVTM and ANQGSEA. The CDR3 length is 14 residues. The V segment lost 3 bases and the J segment 1 base; nucleotides outside the gene matches: 2. Filled out from reference TRBV29-1 and TRBJ1-1, the complete variable domain reads SAVISQKPSRDICQRGTSLTIQCQVDSQVTMMFWYRQQPGQSLTLIATANQGSEATYESGFVIDKFPISRPNLTFSTLTVSNMSPEDSSIYLCSVDWTGGNTEAFFGQGTRLTVV.

The sample holds many counts of this clonotype. V usage is TRBV5-1 and J usage is TRBJ2-5; 9 nucleotides match TRBD1. V lost 5 bases to trimming and J lost 4 bases; unmatched junction nucleotides: 6. CDR1 and CDR2 from the germline V gene are SGHRS and YFSETQ. The CDR3 covers 14 residues. The CDR3 loop reads CASRQGTGSETQYF. The CDR3, as DNA: TGCGCCAGCAGGCAGGGGACAGGGTCAGAGACCCAGTACTTC.

This clonotype was observed many times. The gene calls are TRBV7-3 and TRBJ1-2, with D perhaps TRBD1 (5 bases). Looked up from germline, CDR1 is SGHTA and CDR2 is FQGTGA. The CDR3 spans 15 residues. Trimming pared 1 base from V and 6 bases from J, leaving 15 bases between. The CDR3 spells CASSLRPGTGDGYTF. Written as DNA, the CDR3 is TGTGCCAGCAGCTTAAGGCCCGGGACGGGGGATGGCTACACCTTC.